This TCR beta chain was profiled in a study of T-cell memory formation after mild COVID-19. Turning to the study itself: In these data, TCR clusters were largely donor specific. Findings of the study overall: Some clones that responded were present in memory (sampled pre-infection), which suggests cross-reactive memory joined. Mainly in CM and EM were contracting CD4+ clones; CD8+ were in EMRA.

TCRdb fed the 5' RACE reads into MiXCR, producing one record per CDR3 protein. The profile shows about 270,000 distinct CDR3 sequences, 15% of them singletons. Turning to this clonotype: The antigen is not known.

The CDR3 length is 14 residues. CDR1 and CDR2 (germline): SGHRS, YFSETQ. Trimming at V came to 5 bases and at J to 2 bases, leaving 3 bases not matched to a gene. Sequenced material: PBMCs or a T cell subset sorted from them (not recorded which). The TCR originated in an adult woman who had mild COVID-19 (a few samples of this study predate the infection). Cell type and time point are not known. V usage is TRBV5-1 and J usage is TRBJ2-3, with 9 bases fitting TRBD2. The chain's CDR3 is CASRWTSDTDTQYF. CDR3 sequence (DNA): TGCGCCAGCAGGTGGACTAGCGACACAGATACGCAGTATTTT.